A single sample gave rise to the 22 T cell receptor beta chains below, sequenced in a study of naive and memory T cell subsets. Ligated cDNA underwent four rounds of PCR with nested alpha and beta constant region primers and SP2. TCRdb called the UMI-ligation and nested PCR reads again in MiXCR, with one record for every CDR3 protein. The table lists about 37,000 distinct CDR3 sequences, about 10% of them singletons. Stated treatment: skin biopsy from PPD injection site in Mantoux-positive individual. A UMI-containing oligonucleotide was joined by 3' ligation to the TCR cDNA template. This specimen consisted of skin, obtained from a tuberculin skin test site. These receptors were taken from an adult in good health.

This clonotype was seen at least ten times. In nucleotides, the CDR3 is TGCGCCAGCAGCCTCCGGGACACGAGCTCTGGAAACACCATATATTTT. It translates to CASSLRDTSSGNTIYF. The chain couples TRBV5-1 to TRBJ1-3, with D tentatively TRBD1 (6 bases). Per the germline V gene, CDR1 is SGHRS and CDR2 is YFSETQ. The CDR3 consists of 16 residues. Between the trimmed V and J ends, which lost 4 bases and 0 bases, there was a span of 14 bases.

In the case of this clonotype: A much larger clone differs from this one at a single base, so this may be a read error. The rearrangement joins TRBV28 to TRBJ2-5, with 12 bases fitting TRBD1. Germline CDR1 reads MDHEN; CDR2 reads SYDVKM. The CDR3 loop spans 15 amino acids. The CDR3 region is CAISSGTGGKETQYF. The CDR3 DNA follows: TGTGCCATCAGTTCAGGGACAGGGGGCAAAGAGACCCAGTACTTC.

At least ten counts were recorded for this clonotype. The gene calls are TRBV7-3 and TRBJ2-5, with TRBD1 as a possible D gene (6 bases). The CDR3 sequence is 15 residues long. V lost 5 bases to trimming and J lost 0 bases, with 13 bases between them. CDR1 and CDR2 (germline): SGHTA, FQGTGA. The chain's CDR3 is CASSPGDTYQETQYF. The CDR3, as DNA: TGTGCCAGCAGCCCAGGGGACACTTACCAAGAGACCCAGTACTTC.

The CDR3: CASSPEGGQGFETQYF. The CDR3 DNA follows: TGCGCCAGCAGCCCGGAGGGGGGACAGGGTTTCGAGACCCAGTACTTC. The rearrangement links TRBV5-1 to TRBJ2-5; 9 positions match TRBD1. This CDR3 has 16 residues. Germline trimming cut 4 bases from V and 5 bases from J; bases unmatched to any gene: 12. Looked up from germline, CDR1 is SGHRS and CDR2 is YFSETQ. The whole variable domain, filled in from reference TRBV5-1 and TRBJ2-5, reads KAGVTQTPRYLIKTRGQQVTLSCSPISGHRSVSWYQQTPGQGLQFLFEYFSETQRNKGNFPGRFSGRQFSNSRSEMNVSTLELGDSALYLCASSPEGGQGFETQYFGPGTRLLVL.

Many counts were recorded for this clonotype. The chain carries TRBV6-6 and TRBJ2-2; D gene ambiguous. V was cut by 0 bases and J by 7 bases, with 3 bases left in between. The CDR3 runs 12 residues. Germline CDR1 MNHNY, CDR2 SVGAGI (reference sequence). CDR3 loop: CASSYSYGELFF. The CDR3 DNA reads as TGTGCCAGCAGTTACTCATACGGGGAGCTGTTTTTT.

This clonotype was seen more than once but under ten times. The chain has TRBV6-2 or TRBV6-3 and TRBJ2-7; weak D call: TRBD2 (5 bases). The CDR3 is 14 residues long. Trimming took off 5 bases at V and 3 bases at J, with 14 bases between the two ends. Germline V gene sequence: CDR1 MNHEY, CDR2 SVGEGT. For the CDR3, the DNA is TGTGCCAGCAGTAATCCTCCCAGCGGCTACGAGCAGTACTTC. Protein: CASSNPPSGYEQYF.

This clonotype showed up just a few times. This chain uses TRBV3-1 with TRBJ2-7; D remains unclear. This CDR3 region has 11 residues. The germline gives CDR1 LGHDT, CDR2 YNNKEL (reference sequence). V gave up 1 base and J gave up 7 bases, with 5 bases separating them. The CDR3 loop is CASSQVREQYF. In DNA, the CDR3 is TGTGCCAGCAGCCAAGTAAGAGAGCAGTACTTC.

Points on this clonotype: This likely comes from a read error, as the CDR3 has no conserved phenylalanine or tryptophan at its end. This rearrangement joins TRBV11-2 to TRBJ1-1; D is uncertain. With 9 bases removed from V and 7 bases from J, the gap between germline ends came to 12 bases. CDR3 length equals 11 residues. Germline CDR1 is SGHAT and CDR2 is FQNNGV. Here the CDR3 DNA reads TGTGCCAGTAAACGAGGGCGTGAAGCTTTCCTT. Protein product: CASKRGREAFL.

The chain carries TRBV4-1 and TRBJ1-1; maybe TRBD1 (6 bases). Germline V gene lookup returns CDR1 MGHRA and CDR2 YSYEKL. Trimming removed 0 bases at V and 0 bases at J, with 11 bases between. The CDR3 loop spans 16 amino acids. For the CDR3, the DNA is TGCGCCAGCAGCCAAGAAAATAACAGGGTGAACACTGAAGCTTTCTTT. This translates into CASSQENNRVNTEAFF.

The chain carries TRBV7-6 and TRBJ2-3; a possible D gene is TRBD2 (6 bases). The CDR3 runs to 16 residues. The V end was cut by 5 bases, the J end by 0 bases, with 15 bases between. Germline V CDR1 and CDR2: SGHVS, FNYEAQ. DNA of the CDR3: TGTGCCAGCAGCCCCCGGCCTGGGACTAGCACAGATACGCAGTATTTT. Translating it yields CASSPRPGTSTDTQYF.

In this sample, this clonotype turned up a few times. J is TRBJ1-5 and V is TRBV6-1, with unresolved D. Trimming took 8 bases from V and 1 from J, leaving 18 bases between them. The CDR3 sequence is 16 residues long. Germline CDR1 MNHNS, CDR2 SASEGT. The CDR3 nucleotides are TGTGCCAGCTTGCGGGAAGGCCAATTGAGCAATCAGCCCCAGCATTTT. Translation gives CASLREGQLSNQPQHF.

This clonotype occurred many times. The J gene is TRBJ2-1, the V gene TRBV10-3, with TRBD2 matching 7 bases. Trimming at V came to 2 bases and at J to 10 bases, leaving 11 bases not matched to a gene. The CDR3 runs to 15 residues. Germline lookup yields CDR1 ENHRY and CDR2 SYGVKD. The CDR3 DNA reads as TGTGCCATCAGTGAGGCGGGCGGGAGCCTAGGCGAGCAGTTCTTC. As protein: CAISEAGGSLGEQFF.

V usage is TRBV6-5 and J usage is TRBJ2-5, with TRBD2 as a possible D gene (5 bases). The germline gives CDR1 MNHEY, CDR2 SVGAGI. The CDR3 totals 16 residues. V lost 0 bases to trimming and J lost 5 bases, with 16 bases between them. The CDR3 DNA sequence: TGTGCCAGCAGTTACTCGTGGCGGGCCATGGGGGAGACCCAGTACTTC. As protein: CASSYSWRAMGETQYF.

This sequence joins TRBV15 and TRBJ2-1, with D possibly called TRBD1 or TRBD2 (5 bases each). V was pared by 3 bases and J by 7 bases, with 10 bases between. This CDR3 is built from 13 residues. Germline CDR1 and CDR2: LNHNV and YYDKDF (reference sequence). The CDR3 sequence is CATSRGRANEQFF. The DNA for the CDR3 is TGTGCCACCAGCAGGGGACGAGCGAATGAGCAGTTCTTC. The complete variable domain, with remaining parts taken from reference TRBV15 and TRBJ2-1, reads DAMVIQNPRYQVTQFGKPVTLSCSQTLNHNVMYWYQQKSSQAPKLLFHYYDKDFNNEADTPDNFQSRRPNTSFCFLDIRSPGLGDTAMYLCATSRGRANEQFFGPGTRLTVL.

This clonotype was counted ten times or more. The V and J genes are TRBV12-3 or TRBV12-4 and TRBJ2-1; the D gene is possibly TRBD1 (5 bases). With 5 bases removed from V and 6 bases from J, the gap between germline ends came to 20 bases. The CDR3 runs to 16 residues. The CDR3 protein is CASSLNFRVWGNEQFF. The CDR3 bases are TGTGCCAGCAGTCTAAACTTCAGGGTCTGGGGCAATGAGCAGTTCTTC.

The chain uses TRBV7-2 and TRBJ1-1; TRBD1 might be the D (5 bases). V lost 0 bases and J lost 3, with 20 bases in between. The CDR3 consists of 18 residues. The germline V gene has CDR1 SGHTA and CDR2 FQGNSA. The CDR3 protein is CASSLASYRTRGYTEAFF. Written as DNA, the CDR3 is TGTGCCAGCAGCTTAGCGAGCTACAGGACGCGGGGGTACACTGAAGCTTTCTTT.

This clonotype was found many times. V usage is TRBV11-2 and J usage is TRBJ1-4; 7 positions agree with TRBD1. This CDR3 is built from 15 residues. Germline CDR1 is SGHAT and CDR2 is FQNNGV. V lost 3 bases, J lost 5 bases, and 6 bases stayed unmatched. The CDR3 loop is CASSFGQVANEKLFF. The CDR3, as DNA: TGTGCCAGCAGCTTTGGACAGGTCGCAAATGAAAAACTGTTTTTT.

This clonotype was observed many times. V and J are TRBV6-4 and TRBJ2-1, with 10 positions matching TRBD2. There are 15 residues in the CDR3. After removal of 2 bases from V and 7 bases from J, the junction contained 5 bases not matched to a gene. The germline V gene has CDR1 MRHNA and CDR2 SNTAGT. CDR3 sequence: CASSDVAGGRNEQFF. As DNA, the CDR3 is TGTGCCAGCAGTGACGTAGCGGGGGGTCGGAATGAGCAGTTCTTC.

The J gene is TRBJ2-7, the V gene TRBV18; D unclear. CDR1 and CDR2 (germline): KGHSH, LQKENI. Deletions cut 1 base from V and 2 bases from J, with 15 bases between. The CDR3 sequence is 16 residues long. The CDR3 DNA follows: TGTGCCAGCTCACCACGTGACGACACCACTCCCTACGAGCAGTACTTC. It translates to CASSPRDDTTPYEQYF.

This clonotype turned up a few times. V is TRBV6-5 and J is TRBJ1-1, with D perhaps matching TRBD1 (6 bases). V was trimmed by 5 bases and J by 5 bases, leaving 18 bases between them. The CDR3 has 15 residues. CDR1 MNHEY and CDR2 SVGAGI come from the germline V gene. In nucleotides, the CDR3 is TGTGCCAGCAGTCACACGACAGGACTTCGGACTGAAGCTTTCTTT. It specifies CASSHTTGLRTEAFF.

The chain links TRBV29-1 to TRBJ2-6; a possible D gene is TRBD1 (5 bases). This CDR3 spans 16 amino acids. V gave up 4 bases and J gave up 3 bases, with 16 bases separating them. CDR1 and CDR2 from the germline V gene are SQVTM and ANQGSEA. This chain's CDR3 is CSVADPPGCGANVLTF. In DNA, the CDR3 is TGCAGCGTTGCCGACCCTCCAGGGTGTGGGGCCAACGTCCTGACTTTC. The full variable domain, its missing parts supplied by reference TRBV29-1 and TRBJ2-6, is SAVISQKPSRDICQRGTSLTIQCQVDSQVTMMFWYRQQPGQSLTLIATANQGSEATYESGFVIDKFPISRPNLTFSTLTVSNMSPEDSSIYLCSVADPPGCGANVLTFGAGSRLTVL.

This clonotype was found a few times. The genes are TRBV12-5 and TRBJ2-6; 7 nucleotides align to TRBD1. Germline CDR1 reads LGHNT; CDR2 reads FRNRAP. Trimming at V came to 7 bases and at J to 2 bases, leaving 5 bases not matched to a gene. CDR3 length: 15 amino acids. CDR3 amino acids: CASATGLAGANVLTF. The CDR3, as DNA: TGTGCTAGTGCGACAGGGTTAGCTGGGGCCAACGTCCTGACTTTC.